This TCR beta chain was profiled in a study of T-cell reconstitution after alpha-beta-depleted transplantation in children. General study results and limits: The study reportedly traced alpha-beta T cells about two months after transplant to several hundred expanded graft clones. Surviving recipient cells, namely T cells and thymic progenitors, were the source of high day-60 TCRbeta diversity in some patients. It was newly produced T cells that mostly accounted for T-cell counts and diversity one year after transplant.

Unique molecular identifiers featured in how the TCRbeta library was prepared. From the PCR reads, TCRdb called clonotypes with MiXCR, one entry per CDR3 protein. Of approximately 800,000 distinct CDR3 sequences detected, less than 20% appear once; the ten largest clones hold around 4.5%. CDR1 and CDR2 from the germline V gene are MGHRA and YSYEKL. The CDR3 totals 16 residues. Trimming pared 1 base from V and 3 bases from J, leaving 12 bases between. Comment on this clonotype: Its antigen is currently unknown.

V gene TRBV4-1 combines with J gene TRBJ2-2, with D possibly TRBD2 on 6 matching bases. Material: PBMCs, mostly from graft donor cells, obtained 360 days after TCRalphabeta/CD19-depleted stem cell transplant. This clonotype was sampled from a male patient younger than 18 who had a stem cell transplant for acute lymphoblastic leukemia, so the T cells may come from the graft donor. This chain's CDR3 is CASSQVALAYTGELFF. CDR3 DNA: TGCGCCAGCAGCCAAGTGGCCCTAGCGTACACCGGGGAGCTGTTTTTT.